What follows is one TCR beta chain and its context. Assay used: immunoSEQ multiplex PCR; TCRdb lists only in-frame clones, some missing. The data contain 270,000 or so clones, 90% of them singletons. The sample comes from a study of blood T cell repertoires in COVID-19. Whole-study context: Acute-phase and convalescent COVID-19 samples originated in the United States, Italy and Spain. PBMCs, B-cell-depleted T cells, or T cells provided the cDNA or gDNA that made up the material.

The sample consisted of peripheral blood. The sequence was obtained from a woman aged 60-70 years with COVID-19, enrolled during active disease.

CDR3 in amino acids: CASVIRRGQVYEQYF. The CDR3 bases are TGTGCCAGCGTCATTCGGAGAGGACAGGTCTACGAGCAGTACTTC. The chain employs TRBV9 and TRBJ2-7; 7 bases are a match to TRBD1. The CDR3 consists of 15 residues. The germline CDR1 and CDR2 sequences are SGDLS and YYNGEE. The junction had 13 bases not matched to a gene; V was cut back by 7 bases and J by 3 bases.